The source of this T cell receptor beta chain is a study of cytomegalovirus exposure and HLA in healthy donors (dated by TCRdb to between 2016 and 2019). Looking at the study overall: In an earlier analysis of approximately 500 of the donors, approximately 260 Gb of sequence data and some 100 million unique TCR beta sequences from about 190 million T cells were reported. An early release that covered about 600 HLA-typed donors contained 300 to 350 gigabases of sequencing data and tens of millions of unique TCR sequences. Class I and class II HLA loci were covered by the typing at four-digit resolution. Donor age, sex, ethnicity and CMV serostatus were collected together with the repertoire data. Across some 400 genotyped donors of the cohort, an average of roughly 250,000 unique TCR beta nucleotide sequences per donor were sequenced, and roughly 20% of those sequences were non-productive. A separate validation cohort of 100 to 150 different subjects was used in addition to the approximately 670-subject first cohort. In a later genetic analysis, genome-wide SNP genotypes for about three fifths of the 666 donors were used, and that subset was treated as a discovery cohort. Four to six DR-DQ haplotypes were handled as single units for association and clustering because linkage in the cohort was strong. The T cell repertoires of under 750 subjects were profiled by immunosequencing and related to cytomegalovirus serostatus. The study combined high-throughput TCR immunosequencing, statistical association of individual TCRs with disease status, and machine learning to predict cytomegalovirus infection status. The study aimed to test whether signatures of past pathogen exposure could be identified by cataloging public T cell receptors. Typing coverage differed by locus: A, B, C, DRB1 and DQB1 were typed in about 629-640 donors, DQA1 in about 550, DPA1 in 600 to 610, and DPB1 in 450 to 490. Of the roughly 400 genotyped donors, about 84% fell in the genetic ancestry cluster associated with self-reported Caucasian donors. All discovery cohort repertoires had been generated on a single sequencing platform. A later analysis re-analyzed previously published TCR beta repertoires from hundreds of donors and added high-resolution HLA genotyping to study TCR occurrence patterns. An earlier analysis of around 580 of the donors used high-throughput TCR beta sequencing to judge whether each TCR beta V gene segment behaved as functional or pseudogenic. The later analysis used no new phenotypic data to find candidate immune exposures, relying instead on TCR beta sequences and their occurrence across donors.

About this clone itself: It has no known antigen specificity. Qualities for individual bases were not recorded, and no much larger clone is one base off.

The cohort was made up of approximately 670 healthy bone marrow donors. At the time of sampling, all cohort members were nominally healthy, though unrecorded immune exposures were likely present. The donor tested CMV seronegative, placing the donor among the roughly 350 seronegative members of the cohort. Each donor provided a peripheral blood sample, and peripheral blood mononuclear cells were used for TCR beta sequencing. The Qiagen DNeasy Blood Extraction Kit was used to extract genomic DNA from the blood cell samples. Library preparation was by the immunoSEQ multiplex PCR assay. A mixture of 60 forward primers for TCR Vbeta segments and 13 reverse primers for TCR Jbeta segments was used in the multiplex PCR. The CDR3 region of rearranged TCR beta genes was amplified from genomic DNA by a multiplex PCR assay. Amplified TCR beta libraries were sequenced as 87-base-pair reads on the Illumina HiSeq System. Turning to the authors' computational methods: A later analysis counted some 80 million unique TCR beta chains across the 700 or so repertoires, and approximately 11 million of these chains were shared by at least two donors. To remove PCR and sequencing errors, raw reads were error-corrected and collapsed into unique sequences using a nearest-neighbor algorithm that merged closely related sequences. To assign V, D and J gene segments, CDR3 sequences were aligned to IMGT reference sequences. Each retained sequence needed at least a six-nucleotide match to both a V gene segment and a J gene segment. Rearrangements were classified as productive when the CDR3 lacked stop codons and remained in frame with V and J, and all other rearrangements were classified as non-productive. CDR3 was defined by IMGT convention, running from the second conserved V-encoded cysteine to the conserved J-encoded phenylalanine. The earlier analysis of 587 of the donors excluded sequences that lacked an unambiguous match to a single V gene segment. In an earlier analysis of a few hundred of the donors, V segments were called functional above 56.7% productive rearrangements and were called segregating when the between-donor standard deviation exceeded 5%. To diagnose cytomegalovirus status from the catalog of TCR beta chain sequences, a statistical classification framework was built. In a later analysis, V and J genes were assigned by comparing TCR nucleotide sequences against IMGT/GENE-DB human TR gene sequences. The TCRdist pipeline was used in a later analysis to assign CDR3 sequences and most-parsimonious VDJ recombination scenarios. In a later analysis, each TCR beta chain was defined by its CDR3 amino acid sequence together with its V-gene family, and reads without a unique V-gene family were excluded. To address suspected cross-contamination and a sequencing artifact, a later analysis removed some 620 highly shared, low-generation-probability nucleotide sequences. In a later analysis, a clonal expansion index for each public chain was calculated from normalized within-repertoire ranks of inferred template counts. A later analysis computed generation probabilities with a VDJ recombination model fitted to out-of-frame rearrangements, and checked the results against IGoR. A later analysis scored TCR-TCR, TCR-HLA and TCR-CMV co-occurrence with hypergeometric tests, applying a repertoire-size bias correction to TCR pairs. To estimate false discovery rates, a later analysis permuted the HLA or CMV assignments 20 times. A later analysis grouped co-occurring TCRs with DBSCAN, adding TCRdist sequence similarity when clustering within HLA-allele-positive subsets. Co-occurrence clustering excluded repertoires with fewer than 30,000 or more than 120,000 public chains, plus five with anomalous nucleotide sharing. The immuneACCESS repertoire file appears here via TCRdb, limited to in-frame rearrangements. These files lack a portion of the clones; in checked studies, under half of the deficit traces to unresolved V genes, and the cause of the others is not known. V, J and clone size are taken as reported in that table, and D and trimming were inferred from the DNA itself. The sample profile shows approximately 190,000 clones; approximately 80% of them were found once. Together, the top ten hold about 2% of the sample.

What the study reported, not specific to this receptor: In vitro tests confirmed that a few of the cytomegalovirus-associated TCR beta chains recognize cytomegalovirus antigens. Compared with the approximately 700-donor mean, donors in an Asian-associated ancestry cluster had fewer N-insertions in productive TCRs, according to a later genetic analysis. HLA typing was unavailable for some donors at each locus, so association tests used only the typed subset. Most CMV-associated TCR beta chains appeared to be HLA-restricted in a later analysis, and the HLA associations seemed to be driven largely by CMV exposure. The study listed 164 TCR beta chains as associated with cytomegalovirus. In a later analysis, HLA-associated TCR beta chains were found to be more clonally expanded and to have lower generation probabilities than equally common non-associated chains. According to a later analysis, TCR association rates differed among HLA loci, with DRB1 alleles showing the most associated TCRs and HLA-C alleles showing the fewest. Because the 87-base-pair reads could not distinguish some IMGT-functional V segments, including TRBV6-2 and TRBV6-3, those segments were excluded. Specific HLA alleles were associated with 18,000 or so TCR beta sequences at a false discovery rate of 0.05 in a later analysis. Most TCR sequences were seen in very few donors, while some public TCRs were found in many individuals. According to the authors, the approach could potentially be generalized to other disease states and immunological phenotypes. Sequencing depth was assumed to be roughly uniform across donors in the presence/absence analyses, though that assumption may not hold. In an earlier analysis of around 500 of the donors, most TCR beta V segments appeared in productive rearrangements about 87% or about 30% of the time, broadly matching IMGT annotations. When HLA alleles, especially DR and DQ, strongly co-occurred, TCR associations were difficult to assign to individual alleles. A later analysis reported that several top co-occurrence clusters appeared linked to parvovirus B19, influenza, CMV and Epstein-Barr virus. For the cohort, immune exposure information was limited to CMV serostatus. In both the original and validation cohorts, the classifier was reported to diagnose cytomegalovirus status with high specificity and sensitivity. Over 15 rarely observed V segments, including chromosome 9 orphons, were excluded from the earlier analysis of about 600 of the donors because counts were too low. A further reported finding was that TCR beta sequences accurately predicted the HLA-A and HLA-B alleles for most subjects in the first cohort. Correlated functional status among segregating V segments might be attributable to linkage disequilibrium, but an unknown experimental factor could not be ruled out. A later genetic analysis associated a missense DCLRE1C variant with V-gene and J-gene trimming of TCR beta chains, and an independent cohort replicated the association. Only TCR beta chains were sequenced in this cohort, and the absence of alpha or paired-chain data limited detectable features. A cluster of highly shared sequence variants was judged likely to be a technical artifact of the sequencing pipeline.

V is trimmed back by 2 bases and J by 4 bases, and the junction contains 5 bases that no gene match accounts for. The CDR3, from cysteine to phenylalanine, totals 15 residues. Solely the CDR3 DNA is kept, with 45 bases framed from the first base. CDR1 and CDR2, looked up from the germline V gene, are MNHEY and SVGAGI. The chain joins TRBV6-5 to TRBJ2-1; TRBD1 matches 7 bases in the middle. The sequencing sample was made of PBMCs. This receptor was taken from a woman aged 25 to 39 in good health and CMV-seronegative. Here the CDR3 is given as CASSYEGQLYNEQFF. The DNA sequence follows: TGTGCCAGCAGTTACGAGGGACAGTTGTACAATGAGCAGTTCTTC.